These 14 T cell receptor beta chains originate from one sample sequenced in a study of Ad26.COV2.S vaccination and SARS-CoV-2 variants. The method was immunoSEQ multiplex PCR; TCRdb's version includes in-frame clones alone and lacks a portion of them. The repertoire includes 250,000 or so clones, 87% of them detected once, and less than 3.5% sits in the top ten. Treatment of the sample: around 19 received Ad26.COV2.S at low or high dose, single or two shots; 5 received placebo; per-sample allocation not given. The investigators took samples on day 63 after the first vaccine or placebo injection. Sequenced here: peripheral blood, sampled in a trial of Ad26.COV2.S vaccine versus placebo. These receptors were obtained from a person between 18 and 59 years old who received the Ad26.COV2.S COVID-19 vaccine or a placebo.

CDR3 sequence (DNA): TGTGCCAGCAGTCCCGGGGGGGATCGGCCCCAGCATTTT. It specifies CASSPGGDRPQHF. V and J are TRBV12-3 or TRBV12-4 and TRBJ1-5, with a tentative D call TRBD1 (5 bases). The CDR3 spans 13 residues. V lost 5 bases to trimming and J lost 9 bases, with 14 bases between them.

The chain is built from TRBV6-4 and TRBJ2-7; 8 nucleotides line up with TRBD1. The CDR3 totals 19 residues. Germline loops: CDR1 MRHNA, CDR2 SNTAGT. With 0 bases clipped from V and 6 bases from J, the junction kept 19 bases outside the gene matches. The CDR3 nucleotides are TGTGCCAGCAGTGACTCGAGGGGACAGGTTCTGCGATTCCAGTCCGAGCAGTACTTC. Translated: CASSDSRGQVLRFQSEQYF.

This clone was counted between two and nine times. This chain links TRBV25-1 with TRBJ2-2, with 10 bases that match TRBD1. The CDR3 totals 15 residues. CDR1 is MGHDK and CDR2 is SYGVNS in the germline V gene. V gave up 6 bases and J gave up 8 bases; unmatched junction bases: 9. CDR3 DNA sequence: TGTGCCAGCAGCGGGGACAGGGGCGTTTCTGGGGAGCTGTTTTTT. Translated, it gives CASSGDRGVSGELFF.

The genes are TRBV4-1 and TRBJ2-3; 7 bases are a match to TRBD2. This CDR3 spans 15 amino acids. The ends lost 4 bases at V and 1 base at J; junction bases unmatched: 5. CDR1 and CDR2 from the germline V gene are MGHRA and YSYEKL. In nucleotides, the CDR3 is TGCGCCAGCAGCCTGGGGGGGGTCGGCACAGATACGCAGTATTTT. This sequence encodes CASSLGGVGTDTQYF.

The J gene is TRBJ1-1, the V gene TRBV6-5; D is unresolved. Germline CDR1 MNHEY, CDR2 SVGAGI. V gave up 5 bases and J gave up 3 bases, with 10 bases separating them. The CDR3 has 13 residues. CDR3 sequence reads: CASSPKAYTEAFF. The CDR3 nucleotides read TGTGCCAGCAGTCCTAAAGCATACACTGAAGCTTTCTTT.

The rearrangement uses TRBV6-5 and TRBJ2-3; a weak D match, TRBD2 (5 bases). The V gene's germline CDR1 is MNHEY and CDR2 SVGAGI. The ends were cut back, 6 bases at V and 0 bases at J, with 10 bases in the middle. The CDR3 covers 14 residues. In DNA, the CDR3 is TGTGCCAGCAGCCTCGGACTCAGCACAGATACGCAGTATTTT. It translates to CASSLGLSTDTQYF.

The chain uses TRBV7-2 and TRBJ2-3; 9 nucleotides line up with TRBD2. Germline loops: CDR1 SGHTA, CDR2 FQGNSA. J lost 2 bases, V lost 6 bases, and 9 bases had no gene match. This CDR3 comprises 16 residues. CDR3 coding DNA: TGTGCCAGCAGTAGTAAACCGGGACTAGCCACAGATACGCAGTATTTT. It specifies CASSSKPGLATDTQYF.

The rearrangement joins TRBV19 to TRBJ1-2; 8 bases match TRBD1. The length of the CDR3 is 17 residues. Germline lookup yields CDR1 LNHDA and CDR2 SQIVND (reference sequence). J was trimmed by 6 bases and V by 3 bases; bases with no gene match: 15. CDR3 nucleotides: TGTGCCAGTAGTATCCCTCAGGGGGCGCAGGTATTGGATGGCTACACCTTC. Protein product: CASSIPQGAQVLDGYTF.

V and J are TRBV6-4 and TRBJ1-5; unclear D gene. Trimming removed 7 bases at V and 4 bases at J, with 5 bases between. CDR1 MRHNA and CDR2 SNTAGT come from the germline V gene. The CDR3 has 11 amino acids. CDR3 amino acids: CASTGNQPQHF. In DNA, the CDR3 is TGTGCCAGCACTGGAAATCAGCCCCAGCATTTT.

The rearrangement links TRBV18 to TRBJ1-2; 12 nucleotides agree with TRBD1. CDR1 and CDR2 from the germline V gene are KGHSH and LQKENI. With 5 bases clipped from V and 5 bases from J, the junction kept 3 bases outside the gene matches. The CDR3 is made up of 14 amino acids. Here the CDR3 reads CASSWDRGQYGYTF. DNA for the CDR3: TGTGCCAGCTCATGGGACAGGGGGCAGTATGGCTACACCTTC.

This clone was found once. The CDR3 here is CASSLWTSGELFF. CDR3 in DNA: TGTGCCAGCAGCTTGTGGACTTCCGGGGAGCTGTTTTTT. This chain uses TRBV5-4 with TRBJ2-2, with D possibly TRBD2 on 5 matching bases. Germline CDR1 is SGHNT and CDR2 is YYREEE (reference sequence). The CDR3 is made up of 13 amino acids. V lost 1 base and J 6 bases, leaving 7 bases between the germline ends.

The V gene is TRBV4-2, the J gene TRBJ1-6, with 10 bases that match TRBD1. Per germline, CDR1 LGHNA and CDR2 YNFKEQ. The J segment lost 7 bases and the V segment lost 3 bases, leaving 6 bases of the junction unmatched. The CDR3 sequence is 16 residues long. CDR3 residues: CASSHRQGQGNSPLHF. The CDR3 DNA follows: TGTGCCAGCAGCCACCGCCAGGGACAGGGGAATTCACCCCTCCACTTT.

The chain links TRBV7-6 to TRBJ2-7; 12 bases are shared with TRBD1. Germline CDR1 SGHVS, CDR2 FNYEAQ. This CDR3 has 16 amino acids. V was clipped by 1 base and J by 5 bases; unmatched bases: 6. CDR3 amino acids: CASSLEGTGGKNEQYV. The CDR3 coding sequence is TGTGCCAGCAGCTTAGAGGGGACAGGGGGCAAAAACGAGCAGTACGTC.

This chain joins TRBV5-1 and TRBJ2-5; 8 nucleotides line up with TRBD1. This CDR3 region has 14 residues. CDR1 is SGHRS and CDR2 is YFSETQ in the germline V gene. V gave up 4 bases and J gave up 3 bases; unmatched junction bases: 5. The CDR3 nucleotides are TGCGCCAGCAGCCCAGGGACAGGTAAAGAGACCCAGTACTTC. Encoded protein: CASSPGTGKETQYF.